What follows are 15 T cell receptor beta chains derived from one specimen sequenced in a study of CD8+ T cells in alopecia areata. Treatment noted: oral pan-JAK inhibitor, 5-10 mg twice daily. Following RNA extraction, reverse transcription yielded cDNA that acted as the sequencing template. Libraries were prepared by immunoSEQ multiplex PCR; TCRdb keeps only in-frame clonotypes and omits some of them. The sample records about 42,000 clones, roughly 65% being singletons. Sequencing was performed on CD8+ T cells sorted from blood, taken at week 4, from a patient treated with tofacitinib. These receptor sequences come from a human donor with alopecia areata.

This chain connects TRBV30 to TRBJ2-2; D is perhaps TRBD1 (6 bases). Per the germline V gene, CDR1 is GTSNPN and CDR2 is SVGIG (reference sequence). The CDR3 is made up of 14 amino acids. V shed 3 bases and J shed 5 bases, with 13 bases lying between them. This CDR3 reads CAWRLDSRTGELFF. The DNA for the CDR3 is TGTGCCTGGAGGCTGGACAGCAGAACCGGGGAGCTGTTTTTT.

The V gene is TRBV29-1, the J gene TRBJ1-1, with D uncertain. Germline-derived CDR1 and CDR2 are SQVTM and ANQGSEA. The length of the CDR3 is 11 residues. V gave up 7 bases and J gave up 1 base, with 7 bases separating them. For the CDR3, the DNA is TGCAGCGCCCCGGGGAACACTGAAGCTTTCTTT. Its protein product is CSAPGNTEAFF.

This clone came up once. This chain uses TRBV5-1 with TRBJ2-3; D ambiguous. The CDR3 is 12 amino acids. Germline CDR1 reads SGHRS; CDR2 reads YFSETQ. V was trimmed by 4 bases and J by 0 bases, leaving 3 bases between them. The CDR3 is CASSLSTDTQYF. DNA of the CDR3: TGCGCCAGCAGCCTCAGCACAGATACGCAGTATTTT.

This sequence joins TRBV29-1 and TRBJ2-7; D might be TRBD1 or TRBD2, each matching 7 bases. The CDR3 has 14 residues. Germline CDR1 reads SQVTM; CDR2 reads ANQGSEA. Trimming took 6 bases from V and 0 from J, leaving 15 bases between them. CDR3 residues: CSVRGGQSSYEQYF. The CDR3 DNA reads TGCAGCGTGAGGGGGGGACAGTCCTCCTACGAGCAGTACTTC.

This chain joins TRBV29-1 and TRBJ1-1; 8 bases align to TRBD1. CDR1 is SQVTM, CDR2 ANQGSEA, per germline. This CDR3 contains 14 residues. Trimming cost V 8 bases and J 3 bases; bases outside gene matches: 11. DNA of the CDR3: TGCAGCCTATCGACAGGGGACGATTACACTGAAGCTTTCTTT. It specifies CSLSTGDDYTEAFF.

The chain carries TRBV30 and TRBJ2-7; D tentatively fits TRBD1 or TRBD2 (5 bases each). Trimming took 3 bases from V and 2 from J, leaving 14 bases between them. The germline CDR1 and CDR2 sequences are GTSNPN and SVGIG (reference sequence). The CDR3 is 14 amino acids. Written as DNA, the CDR3 is TGTGCCTGGAGGGCCGGGGCCGGACCCTACGAGCAGTACTTC. It is translated as CAWRAGAGPYEQYF. The variable domain in full, with the rest retrieved from reference TRBV30 and TRBJ2-7, is SQTIHQWPATLVQPVGSPLSLECTVEGTSNPNLYWYRQAAGRGLQLLFYSVGIGQISSEVPQNLSASRPQDRQFILSSKKLLLSDSGFYLCAWRAGAGPYEQYFGPGTRLTVT.

This clone was found a few times. V gene TRBV4-3 combines with J gene TRBJ2-3; D not certain. The CDR3 is made up of 17 amino acids. Per germline, CDR1 LGHNA and CDR2 YSLEER. Trimming cost V 5 bases and J 0 bases, with 18 bases left between them. The CDR3 protein is CASSITGPPSSTDTQYF. The CDR3 DNA sequence: TGCGCCAGCAGCATAACCGGGCCTCCTTCTAGCACAGATACGCAGTATTTT.

Points on this clone: Other DNA sequences in the same sample also yield this CDR3. This chain joins TRBV5-1 and TRBJ2-7; 11 bases are a match to TRBD1. The CDR3 sequence is 14 residues long. V dropped 3 bases and J dropped 2; count of bases not matched to a gene: 1. Germline CDR1 SGHRS, CDR2 YFSETQ. CDR3 sequence: CASSSGQGAYEQYF. The DNA of the CDR3 is TGCGCCAGCAGCTCGGGACAGGGGGCCTACGAGCAGTACTTC.

V gene TRBV29-1 combines with J gene TRBJ1-4; maybe TRBD1 (6 bases). Germline-derived CDR1 and CDR2 are SQVTM and ANQGSEA. This CDR3 is built from 16 residues. V shed 4 bases and J shed 3 bases, with 18 bases lying between them. The chain's CDR3 is CSVVMGGAGANEKLFF. CDR3 sequence (DNA): TGCAGCGTTGTGATGGGGGGGGCAGGTGCTAATGAAAAACTGTTTTTT. Full variable domain (remainder filled in from reference TRBV29-1 and TRBJ1-4): SAVISQKPSRDICQRGTSLTIQCQVDSQVTMMFWYRQQPGQSLTLIATANQGSEATYESGFVIDKFPISRPNLTFSTLTVSNMSPEDSSIYLCSVVMGGAGANEKLFFGSGTQLSVL.

The rearrangement joins TRBV29-1 to TRBJ2-7, with 8 bases that match TRBD1. Germline loops: CDR1 SQVTM, CDR2 ANQGSEA. The trim removed 5 bases at V and 1 base at J, leaving 1 base unmatched. The CDR3 contains 12 residues. The CDR3 DNA sequence: TGCAGCGTTCGGACAGGGTCCTACGAGCAGTACTTC. It is translated as CSVRTGSYEQYF.

The chain joins TRBV29-1 to TRBJ2-1; a possible D gene is TRBD2 (5 bases). The germline V and J ends were trimmed by 4 bases and 6 bases, with 13 bases remaining between them. The CDR3 extends over 13 amino acids. Germline CDR1 SQVTM, CDR2 ANQGSEA. The CDR3 sequence: CSVVRLAGNEQFF. In DNA, the CDR3 is TGCAGCGTTGTTCGCCTTGCGGGCAATGAGCAGTTCTTC.

This clone has just a few counts. The rearrangement uses TRBV4-3 and TRBJ2-3; 7 nucleotides align to TRBD2. Trimming at V came to 0 bases and at J to 1 base, leaving 4 bases not matched to a gene. Germline values: CDR1 LGHNA, CDR2 YSLEER. The CDR3 is made up of 16 amino acids. Here the CDR3 reads CASSQDTGGGTDTQYF. In DNA, the CDR3 is TGCGCCAGCAGCCAAGACACGGGGGGTGGCACAGATACGCAGTATTTT.

The chain employs TRBV2 and TRBJ2-5; D ambiguous. The germline V gene has CDR1 SNHLY and CDR2 FYNNEI. With 2 bases removed from V and 5 bases from J, the gap between germline ends came to 12 bases. CDR3 length: 14 residues. CDR3 protein: CASSEPPGWETQYF. CDR3 nucleotides: TGTGCCAGCAGTGAACCCCCAGGCTGGGAGACCCAGTACTTC. Full variable domain (missing parts from reference TRBV2 and TRBJ2-5): EPEVTQTPSHQVTQMGQEVILRCVPISNHLYFYWYRQILGQKVEFLVSFYNNEISEKSEIFDDQFSVERPDGSNFTLKIRSTKLEDSAMYFCASSEPPGWETQYFGPGTRLLVL.

The chain is built from TRBV13 and TRBJ2-5; 7 nucleotides line up with TRBD1. Germline loops: CDR1 PRHDT, CDR2 FYEKMQ (reference sequence). V trimming: 10 bases; J trimming: 1 base; junction bases outside the gene matches: 3. The CDR3 is 12 amino acids. CDR3 sequence reads: CATRQGQETQYF. CDR3 nucleotides: TGTGCCACAAGACAGGGCCAAGAGACCCAGTACTTC.

The rearrangement joins TRBV19 to TRBJ1-5; weak D call: TRBD1 (5 bases). V lost 6 bases, J lost 1 base, and 7 bases lay in between. CDR3 length: 13 residues. Per germline, CDR1 LNHDA and CDR2 SQIVND (reference sequence). The CDR3 protein is CASRGVSNQPQHF. The CDR3 nucleotides are TGTGCCAGTAGGGGGGTCAGCAATCAGCCCCAGCATTTT.